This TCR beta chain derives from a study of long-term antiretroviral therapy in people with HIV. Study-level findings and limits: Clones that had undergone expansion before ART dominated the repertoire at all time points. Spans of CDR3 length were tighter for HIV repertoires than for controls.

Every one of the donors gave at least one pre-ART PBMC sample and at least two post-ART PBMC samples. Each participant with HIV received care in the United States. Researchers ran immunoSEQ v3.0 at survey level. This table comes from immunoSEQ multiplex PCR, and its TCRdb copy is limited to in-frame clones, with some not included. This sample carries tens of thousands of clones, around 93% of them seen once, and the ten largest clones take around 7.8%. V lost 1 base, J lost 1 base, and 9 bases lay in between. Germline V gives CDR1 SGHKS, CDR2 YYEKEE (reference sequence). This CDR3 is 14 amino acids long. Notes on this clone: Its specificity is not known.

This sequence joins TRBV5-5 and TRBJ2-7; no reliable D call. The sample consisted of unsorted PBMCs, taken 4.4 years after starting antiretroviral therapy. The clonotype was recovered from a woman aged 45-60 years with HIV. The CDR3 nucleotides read TGTGCCAGCAGCTTGAAGACTGAGTCCTACGAGCAGTACTTC. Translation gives CASSLKTESYEQYF.